This T cell receptor (beta chain) was sequenced in a study of identical twins. This CDR3 spans 13 amino acids. The germline V and J ends were trimmed by 3 bases and 1 base, with 6 bases remaining between them. In germline, CDR1 is DFQATT, CDR2 SNEGSKA (reference sequence). The donor group consisted entirely of healthy Caucasians. TCRdb reanalysed the 5' RACE reads using MiXCR and keeps one entry per CDR3 protein. This sample has about 520,000 distinct CDR3 sequences, with around 20% found just once. This clonotype has only a few counts. Separately, the same data were catalogued under a study of T cells expressing NK-cell markers.

The V and J genes are TRBV20-1 and TRBJ2-2; the D gene is possibly TRBD2 (6 bases). Sample: CD4+ T cells sorted from blood. The clonotype originates from a young woman in good health. The CDR3 nucleotides read TGCAGTGCTAGCGGGGGGAACACCGGGGAGCTGTTTTTT. It yields the protein CSASGGNTGELFF.